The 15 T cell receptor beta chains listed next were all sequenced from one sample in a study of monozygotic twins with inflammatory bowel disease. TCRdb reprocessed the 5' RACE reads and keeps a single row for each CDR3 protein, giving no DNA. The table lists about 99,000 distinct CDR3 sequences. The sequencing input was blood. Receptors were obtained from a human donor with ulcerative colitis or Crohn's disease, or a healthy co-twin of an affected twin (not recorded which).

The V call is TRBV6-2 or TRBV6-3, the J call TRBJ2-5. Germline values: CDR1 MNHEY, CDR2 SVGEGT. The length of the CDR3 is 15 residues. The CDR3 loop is CASSTRLDGQETQYF.

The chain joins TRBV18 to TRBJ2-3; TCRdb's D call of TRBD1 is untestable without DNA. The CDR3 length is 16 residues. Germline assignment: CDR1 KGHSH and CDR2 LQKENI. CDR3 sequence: CASSPGQGGGTDTQYF.

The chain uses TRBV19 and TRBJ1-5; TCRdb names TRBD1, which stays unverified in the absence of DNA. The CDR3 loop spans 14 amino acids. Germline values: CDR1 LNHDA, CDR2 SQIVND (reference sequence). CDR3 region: CASRPAGTNQPQHF.

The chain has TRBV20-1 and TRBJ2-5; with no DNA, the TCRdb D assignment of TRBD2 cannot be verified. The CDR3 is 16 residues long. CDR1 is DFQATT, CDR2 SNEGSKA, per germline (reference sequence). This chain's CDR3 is CSAPERAGGHGETQYF.

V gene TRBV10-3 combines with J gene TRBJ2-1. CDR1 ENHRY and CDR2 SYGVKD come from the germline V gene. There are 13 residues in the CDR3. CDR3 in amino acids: CAISKDSYNEQFF.

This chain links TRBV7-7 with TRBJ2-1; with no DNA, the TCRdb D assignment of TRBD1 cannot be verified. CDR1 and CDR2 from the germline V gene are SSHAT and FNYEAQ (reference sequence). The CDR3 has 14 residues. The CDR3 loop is CASSPKLRDREQFF.

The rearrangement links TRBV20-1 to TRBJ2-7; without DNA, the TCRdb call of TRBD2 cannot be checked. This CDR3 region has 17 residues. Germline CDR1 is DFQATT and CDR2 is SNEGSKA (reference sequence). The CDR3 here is CSARLAGGNVFTYEQYF.

This CDR3 reads CASSYRGQRPPDTQYF. The rearrangement joins TRBV6-5 to TRBJ2-3; TCRdb picks TRBD1, but there is no DNA to check that call. This CDR3 has 16 residues. CDR1 is MNHEY, CDR2 SVGAGI, per germline.

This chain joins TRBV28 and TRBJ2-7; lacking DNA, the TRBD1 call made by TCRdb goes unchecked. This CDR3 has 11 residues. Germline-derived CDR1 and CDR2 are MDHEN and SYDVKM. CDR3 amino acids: CASSPLYEQYF.

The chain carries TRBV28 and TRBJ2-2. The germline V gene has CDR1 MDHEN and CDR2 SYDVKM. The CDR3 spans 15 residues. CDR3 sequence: CASSLIVPNTGELFF.

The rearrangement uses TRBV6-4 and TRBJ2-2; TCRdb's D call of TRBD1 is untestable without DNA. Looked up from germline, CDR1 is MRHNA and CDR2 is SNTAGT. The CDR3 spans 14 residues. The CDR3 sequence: CATRVDRQTGELFF.

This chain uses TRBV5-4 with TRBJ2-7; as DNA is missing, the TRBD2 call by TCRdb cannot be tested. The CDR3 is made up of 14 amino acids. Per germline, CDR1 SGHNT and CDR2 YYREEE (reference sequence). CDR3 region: CASSTSGRGYEQYF. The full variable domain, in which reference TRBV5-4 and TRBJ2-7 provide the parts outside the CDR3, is ETGVTQSPTHLIKTRGQQVTLRCSSQSGHNTVSWYQQALGQGPQFIFQYYREEENGRGNFPPRFSGLQFPNYSSELNVNALELDDSALYLCASSTSGRGYEQYFGPGTRLTVT.

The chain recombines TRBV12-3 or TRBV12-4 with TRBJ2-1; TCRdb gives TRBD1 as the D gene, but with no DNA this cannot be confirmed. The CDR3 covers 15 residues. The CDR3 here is CASSGRGMAYNEQFF.

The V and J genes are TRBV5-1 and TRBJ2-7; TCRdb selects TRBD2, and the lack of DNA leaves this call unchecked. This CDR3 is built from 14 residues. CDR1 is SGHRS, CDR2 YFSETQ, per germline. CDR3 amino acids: CASSSGDRSYEQYF.

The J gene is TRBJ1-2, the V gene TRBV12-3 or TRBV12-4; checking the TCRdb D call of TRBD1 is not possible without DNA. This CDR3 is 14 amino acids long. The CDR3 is CASSLGTANYGYTF.